Listed below are T cell receptor beta chains from one sample, sequenced in a study of T cell responses to AZD1222 COVID-19 vaccine. Sequenced by immunoSEQ multiplex PCR; TCRdb stores in-frame clones only, minus some. This sample yields around 140,000 clones, of which more than 90% are seen a single time; more than 5% belongs to the top ten. The source material was peripheral blood, sampled on day 0 of AZD1222 vaccination. These receptors were obtained from an adult in good health. Both conserved end residues are part of each CDR3. The order of the fields is V gene, D gene, clone size, J gene, CDR3 DNA, CDR3 protein. The D gene is left open where the match is weak. Some rows have no size entry. The others give once, few or many, or a class for an expanded clone.

V: TRBV6-5; D: -; size: -; J: TRBJ1-5; DNA: TGTGCCAGCAGGGCAGGGTATAGCAATCAGCCCCAGCATTTT; CDR3: CASRAGYSNQPQHF
V: TRBV6-5; D: TRBD1; size: once; J: TRBJ2-2; DNA: TGTGCCAGCAGTACAGGGGATGACACCGGGGAGCTGTTTTTT; CDR3: CASSTGDDTGELFF
V: TRBV28; D: TRBD1; size: -; J: TRBJ1-5; DNA: TGTGCCAGCAGCAAGACAGGGTTTGGCCAGCCCCAGCATTTT; CDR3: CASSKTGFGQPQHF
V: TRBV5-1; D: -; size: -; J: TRBJ2-1; DNA: TGCGCCAGCAGCTTAAGCCGGGGGACGGGGGAGCAGTTCTTC; CDR3: CASSLSRGTGEQFF
V: TRBV2; D: TRBD2; size: -; J: TRBJ2-3; DNA: TGTGCCAGCAGTGAAGATCTTAGCGGGGGGGCTAGCACAGATACGCAGTATTTT; CDR3: CASSEDLSGGASTDTQYF
V: TRBV18; D: TRBD1; size: once; J: TRBJ1-1; DNA: TGTGCCAGCTCACCTCCCACCTCACAAGGGGGCAGGGGGCTTGGCACTGAAGCTTTCTTT; CDR3: CASSPPTSQGGRGLGTEAFF
V: TRBV3-1/TRBV3-2; D: TRBD1; size: -; J: TRBJ1-1; DNA: TGTGCCAGCAGCCTCGAATGGAGGGGGCGAAGGGGCACTGAAGCTTTCTTT; CDR3: CASSLEWRGRRGTEAFF
V: TRBV7-2; D: -; size: -; J: TRBJ2-7; DNA: TGTGCCAGCAGGCCCCGAGGGGGGTACGAGCAGTACTTC; CDR3: CASRPRGGYEQYF
V: TRBV2; D: -; size: few; J: TRBJ2-5; DNA: TGTGCCAGCACCCTCCAAGAGACCCAGTACTTC; CDR3: CASTLQETQYF
V: TRBV4-1; D: -; size: -; J: TRBJ1-1; DNA: TGCGCCAGCAGCCAAGACCGGAACACTGAAGCTTTCTTT; CDR3: CASSQDRNTEAFF
V: TRBV5-5; D: TRBD1; size: -; J: TRBJ2-3; DNA: TGTGCCAGCAGCTTGGGGACAGGCCCAGATACGCAGTATTTT; CDR3: CASSLGTGPDTQYF
V: TRBV28; D: TRBD1; size: -; J: TRBJ1-2; DNA: TGTGCCAGCAGCCTTGACAGGGGCTATGGCTACACCTTC; CDR3: CASSLDRGYGYTF
V: TRBV28; D: TRBD1; size: -; J: TRBJ2-7; DNA: TGTGCCAGCAGTTCCCCAACAGGGGGCGTTTACGAGCAGTACTTC; CDR3: CASSSPTGGVYEQYF
V: TRBV10-3; D: -; size: -; J: TRBJ2-2; DNA: TGTGCCAACTCAGAGACACTACGGGAGCTGTTTTTT; CDR3: CANSETLRELFF
V: TRBV13; D: -; size: -; J: TRBJ1-1; DNA: TGTGCCAGCAGCCGGGCCCCGAACACTGAAGCTTTCTTT; CDR3: CASSRAPNTEAFF
V: TRBV7-9; D: -; size: -; J: TRBJ1-2; DNA: TGTGCCAGCAGCTTAGGCCCGAAAGAGAACTATGGCTACACCTTC; CDR3: CASSLGPKENYGYTF
V: TRBV7-2; D: TRBD2; size: -; J: TRBJ2-3; DNA: TGTGCCAGCAGCCTGGGACTAGCTGCAGATACGCAGTATTTT; CDR3: CASSLGLAADTQYF
V: TRBV6-4; D: -; size: -; J: TRBJ1-1; DNA: TGTGCCAGCAGTGAATCAACGGAGAACACTGAAGCTTTCTTT; CDR3: CASSESTENTEAFF
V: TRBV5-4; D: TRBD1; size: once; J: TRBJ1-4; DNA: TGTGCCAGCAGCCGAAGACAGGGGGCGAGTGAAAAACTGTTTTTT; CDR3: CASSRRQGASEKLFF
V: TRBV7-9; D: -; size: -; J: TRBJ2-3; DNA: TGTGCCAGCAGCTTAGGAGGTGGGGGAACTAGCACAGATACGCAGTATTTT; CDR3: CASSLGGGGTSTDTQYF
V: TRBV27; D: TRBD2; size: -; J: TRBJ2-5; DNA: TGTGCCAGCAGTTTAGCGGGGGACCTCCAAGAGACCCAGTACTTC; CDR3: CASSLAGDLQETQYF
V: TRBV13; D: -; size: -; J: TRBJ1-3; DNA: TGTGCCAGCAGCGCGAGGACATTCTCTGGAAACACCATATATTTT; CDR3: CASSARTFSGNTIYF
V: TRBV28; D: -; size: once; J: TRBJ1-6; DNA: TGTGCCAGCAGGCTCCAGGGCGCCTATAATTCACCCCTCCACTTT; CDR3: CASRLQGAYNSPLHF
V: TRBV18; D: -; size: -; J: TRBJ1-3; DNA: TGTGCCAGCTCACCACCGGTCAGACTTGGAAACACCATATATTTT; CDR3: CASSPPVRLGNTIYF
V: TRBV19; D: TRBD2; size: -; J: TRBJ2-1; DNA: TGTGCCAGTAGTAGCCCTTTCCGCGGGGGGCCCCACTCCTACAATGAGCAGTTCTTC; CDR3: CASSSPFRGGPHSYNEQFF
V: TRBV5-1; D: TRBD1; size: -; J: TRBJ1-6; DNA: TGCGCCAGCAGCTTGCAAGGGGGCGGTAATTCACCCCTCCACTTT; CDR3: CASSLQGGGNSPLHF
V: TRBV6-5; D: -; size: -; J: TRBJ1-2; DNA: TGTGCCAGCAGACCTGAAGGCCGACTCTATGGCTACACCTTC; CDR3: CASRPEGRLYGYTF
V: TRBV5-1; D: -; size: few; J: TRBJ2-5; DNA: TGCGCCAGCAGCTTGGCACCAAGTAACCAAGAGACCCAGTACTTC; CDR3: CASSLAPSNQETQYF
V: TRBV11-2; D: -; size: few; J: TRBJ2-7; DNA: TGTGCCAGCAGCTTAGCCTCTCTGGCAGAAACTATATCCTACGAGCAGTACTTC; CDR3: CASSLASLAETISYEQYF
V: TRBV10-2; D: -; size: -; J: TRBJ1-1; DNA: TGCGCCAGCAGTGGGGCAGGCTTGAACACTGAAGCTTTCTTT; CDR3: CASSGAGLNTEAFF
V: TRBV6-1; D: -; size: -; J: TRBJ1-1; DNA: TGTGCCAGCAGTGAATCTGTAGGGAACACTGAAGCTTTCTTT; CDR3: CASSESVGNTEAFF
V: TRBV19; D: -; size: -; J: TRBJ1-5; DNA: TGTGCCAGTAAAGCGACAGCTCATAGCAATCAGCCCCAGCATTTT; CDR3: CASKATAHSNQPQHF
V: TRBV27; D: TRBD1; size: -; J: TRBJ1-2; DNA: TGTGCCAGCAGTTTATTATCCAACAGGGGTCCCCATGGCTACACCTTC; CDR3: CASSLLSNRGPHGYTF
V: TRBV6-5; D: TRBD2; size: few; J: TRBJ2-2; DNA: TGTGCCGCCGGGACTAGCGTCTGGACCGGGGAGCTGTTTTTT; CDR3: CAAGTSVWTGELFF
V: TRBV11-2; D: -; size: -; J: TRBJ2-1; DNA: TGTGCCAGCAGCCGGGCCCTGCAGCAGTTCTTC; CDR3: CASSRALQQFF
V: TRBV28; D: -; size: -; J: TRBJ2-7; DNA: TGTGCCAGCAGTTACCTAGACAACTACGAGCAGTACTTC; CDR3: CASSYLDNYEQYF
V: TRBV7-2; D: -; size: -; J: TRBJ2-1; DNA: TGTGCCAGCAGCTTACTAGGGGGTGGCGTGGAGCAGTTCTTC; CDR3: CASSLLGGGVEQFF
V: TRBV11-3; D: -; size: -; J: TRBJ2-6; DNA: TGTGCCAGTCACGAAGGGGGCTCTGGGGCCAACGTCCTGACTTTC; CDR3: CASHEGGSGANVLTF
V: TRBV5-1; D: -; size: -; J: TRBJ2-7; DNA: TGCGCCAGCAGCTTGTCGGGAGTGAACTCCTACGAGCAGTACTTC; CDR3: CASSLSGVNSYEQYF
V: TRBV7-9; D: -; size: -; J: TRBJ1-1; DNA: TGTGCCAGCAGCTCCGCCCGGGGGGACACTGAAGCTTTCTTT; CDR3: CASSSARGDTEAFF
V: TRBV6-5; D: TRBD1; size: -; J: TRBJ2-7; DNA: TGTGCCAGCAGCATCAGACAGGGGTTCTCCTACGAGCAGTACTTC; CDR3: CASSIRQGFSYEQYF
V: TRBV5-1; D: -; size: -; J: TRBJ2-7; DNA: TGCGCCAGCAGCTCCCCCGGTTTGAACGAGCAGTACTTC; CDR3: CASSSPGLNEQYF
V: TRBV5-4; D: -; size: -; J: TRBJ2-3; DNA: TGTGCCAGCAGCTTGGGTTCAGATACGCAGTATTTT; CDR3: CASSLGSDTQYF
V: TRBV19; D: -; size: -; J: TRBJ2-6; DNA: TGTGCCAGTAGTACCAGGGGGGCCTCTGGGGCCAACGTCCTGACTTTC; CDR3: CASSTRGASGANVLTF
V: TRBV4-2; D: -; size: -; J: TRBJ2-2; DNA: TGTGCCAGCAGCCATCAACTAGCAGCCGGGGAGCTGTTTTTT; CDR3: CASSHQLAAGELFF
V: TRBV18; D: TRBD1; size: -; J: TRBJ1-2; DNA: TGTGCCAGCTCACGACGACAGGGAAGTAACTATGGCTACACCTTC; CDR3: CASSRRQGSNYGYTF
V: TRBV28; D: TRBD1; size: -; J: TRBJ1-1; DNA: TGTGCCAGCAGTTTCAGGGGGCGAAACACTGAAGCTTTCTTT; CDR3: CASSFRGRNTEAFF
V: TRBV3-1/TRBV3-2; D: -; size: -; J: TRBJ1-6; DNA: TGTGCCAGCAGCCCCTCGAGAGGGGGGGCCCTTCATAATAATTCACCCCTCCACTTT; CDR3: CASSPSRGGALHNNSPLHF
V: TRBV28; D: TRBD2; size: -; J: TRBJ2-1; DNA: TGTGCCAGCAGGAACTTAGCGGGGAGCTACAATGAGCAGTTCTTC; CDR3: CASRNLAGSYNEQFF
V: TRBV11-2; D: -; size: -; J: TRBJ2-7; DNA: TGTGCCAGCAGCTTAGTGCTAGATGGTTACGAGCAGTACTTC; CDR3: CASSLVLDGYEQYF